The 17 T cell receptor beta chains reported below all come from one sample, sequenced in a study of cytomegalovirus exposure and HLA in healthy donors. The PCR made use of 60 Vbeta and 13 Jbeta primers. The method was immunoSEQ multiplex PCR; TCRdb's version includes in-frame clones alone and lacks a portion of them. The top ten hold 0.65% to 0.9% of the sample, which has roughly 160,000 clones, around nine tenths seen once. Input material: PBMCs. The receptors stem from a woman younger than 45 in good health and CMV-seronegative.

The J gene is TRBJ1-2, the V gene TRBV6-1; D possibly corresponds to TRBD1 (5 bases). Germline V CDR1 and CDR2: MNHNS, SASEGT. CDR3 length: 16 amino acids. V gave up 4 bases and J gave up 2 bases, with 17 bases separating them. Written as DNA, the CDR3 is TGTGCCAGCAGTGGGTCACAGGTACCGAGAAACTATGGCTACACCTTC. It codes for CASSGSQVPRNYGYTF.

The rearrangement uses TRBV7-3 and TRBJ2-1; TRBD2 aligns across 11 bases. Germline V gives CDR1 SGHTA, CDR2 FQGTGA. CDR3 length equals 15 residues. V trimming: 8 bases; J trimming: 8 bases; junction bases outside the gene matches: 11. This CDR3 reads CASGRIAGGPDEQFF. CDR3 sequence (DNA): TGTGCCAGCGGTCGGATAGCGGGAGGGCCTGATGAGCAGTTCTTC.

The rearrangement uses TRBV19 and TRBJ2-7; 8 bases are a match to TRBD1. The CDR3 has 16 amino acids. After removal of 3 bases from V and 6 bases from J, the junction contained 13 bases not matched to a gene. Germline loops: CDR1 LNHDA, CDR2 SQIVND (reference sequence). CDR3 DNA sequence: TGTGCCAGTAGTATGGGGACCCGGGACAGGAACTTCGAGCAGTACTTC. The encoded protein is CASSMGTRDRNFEQYF.

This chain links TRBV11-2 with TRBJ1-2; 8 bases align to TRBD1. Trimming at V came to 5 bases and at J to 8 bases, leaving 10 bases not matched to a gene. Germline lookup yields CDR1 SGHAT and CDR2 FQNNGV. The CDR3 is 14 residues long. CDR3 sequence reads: CASSPGQGARGYTF. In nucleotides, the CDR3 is TGTGCCAGCAGCCCTGGGCAGGGGGCGCGAGGCTACACCTTC.

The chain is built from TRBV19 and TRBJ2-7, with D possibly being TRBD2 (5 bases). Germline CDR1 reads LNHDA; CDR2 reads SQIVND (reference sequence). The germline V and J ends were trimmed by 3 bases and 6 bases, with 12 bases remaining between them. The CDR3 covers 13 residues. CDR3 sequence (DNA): TGTGCCAGTAGTATTCTAGCCGAGGGCGAGCAGTACTTC. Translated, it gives CASSILAEGEQYF.

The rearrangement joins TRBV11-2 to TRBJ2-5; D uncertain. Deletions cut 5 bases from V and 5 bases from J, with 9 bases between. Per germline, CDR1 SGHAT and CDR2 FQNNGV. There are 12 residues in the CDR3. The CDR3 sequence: CASSKTRETQYF. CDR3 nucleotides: TGTGCCAGCAGCAAGACCAGGGAGACCCAGTACTTC.

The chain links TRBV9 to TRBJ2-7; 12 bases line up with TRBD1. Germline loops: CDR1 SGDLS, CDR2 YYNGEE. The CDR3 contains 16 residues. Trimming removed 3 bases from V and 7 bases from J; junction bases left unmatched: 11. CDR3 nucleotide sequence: TGTGCCAGCAGCGCGACGGGGGGACAGGGGGCTGGAGAGCAGTACTTC. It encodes CASSATGGQGAGEQYF.

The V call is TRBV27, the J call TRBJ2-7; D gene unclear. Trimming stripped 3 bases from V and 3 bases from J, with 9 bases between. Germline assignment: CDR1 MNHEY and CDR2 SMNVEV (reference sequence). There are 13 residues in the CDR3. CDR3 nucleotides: TGTGCCAGCAGTTTTCTAGGTGGCTACGAGCAGTACGTC. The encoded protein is CASSFLGGYEQYV.

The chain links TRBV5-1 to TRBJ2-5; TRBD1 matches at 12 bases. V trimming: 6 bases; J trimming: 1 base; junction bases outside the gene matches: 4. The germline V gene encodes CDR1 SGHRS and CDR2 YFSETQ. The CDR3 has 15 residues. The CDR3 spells CASIGGQGAQETQYF. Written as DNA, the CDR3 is TGCGCCAGCATAGGGGGACAGGGGGCCCAAGAGACCCAGTACTTC.

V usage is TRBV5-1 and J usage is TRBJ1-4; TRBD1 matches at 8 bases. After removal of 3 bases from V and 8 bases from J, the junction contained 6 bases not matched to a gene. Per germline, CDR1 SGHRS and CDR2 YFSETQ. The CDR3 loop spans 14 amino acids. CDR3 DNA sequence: TGCGCCAGCAGCTGGACAGGGTTGGACGAAAAACTGTTTTTT. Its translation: CASSWTGLDEKLFF. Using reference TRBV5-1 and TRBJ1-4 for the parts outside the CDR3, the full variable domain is KAGVTQTPRYLIKTRGQQVTLSCSPISGHRSVSWYQQTPGQGLQFLFEYFSETQRNKGNFPGRFSGRQFSNSRSEMNVSTLELGDSALYLCASSWTGLDEKLFFGSGTQLSVL.

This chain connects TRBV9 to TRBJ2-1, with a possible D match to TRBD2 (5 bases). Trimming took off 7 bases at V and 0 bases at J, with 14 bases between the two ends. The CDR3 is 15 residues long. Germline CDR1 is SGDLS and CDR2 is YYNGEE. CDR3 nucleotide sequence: TGTGCCAGCGACTCTTTTGGGAGCTCCTACAATGAGCAGTTCTTC. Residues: CASDSFGSSYNEQFF. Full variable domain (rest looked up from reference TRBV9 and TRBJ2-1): DSGVTQTPKHLITATGQRVTLRCSPRSGDLSVYWYQQSLDQGLQFLIQYYNGEERAKGNILERFSAQQFPDLHSELNLSSLELGDSALYFCASDSFGSSYNEQFFGPGTRLTVL.

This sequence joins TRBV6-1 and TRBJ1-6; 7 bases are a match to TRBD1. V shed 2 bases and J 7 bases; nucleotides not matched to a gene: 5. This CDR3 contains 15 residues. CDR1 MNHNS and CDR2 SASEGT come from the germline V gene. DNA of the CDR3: TGTGCCAGCAGTGAAAATCGCAGGGGGAATTCACCCCTCCACTTT. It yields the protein CASSENRRGNSPLHF.

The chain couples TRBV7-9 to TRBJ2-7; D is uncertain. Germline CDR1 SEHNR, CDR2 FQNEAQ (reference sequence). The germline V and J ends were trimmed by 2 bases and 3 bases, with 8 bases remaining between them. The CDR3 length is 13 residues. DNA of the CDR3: TGTGCCAGCAGCTTACAGGTCGGCTACGAGCAGTACTTC. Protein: CASSLQVGYEQYF.

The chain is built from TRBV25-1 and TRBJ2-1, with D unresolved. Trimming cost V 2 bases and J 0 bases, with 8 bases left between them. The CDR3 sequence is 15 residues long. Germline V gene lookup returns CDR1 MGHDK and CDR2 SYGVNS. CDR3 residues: CASSEVFNSYNEQFF. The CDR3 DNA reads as TGTGCCAGCAGTGAAGTGTTTAACTCCTACAATGAGCAGTTCTTC.

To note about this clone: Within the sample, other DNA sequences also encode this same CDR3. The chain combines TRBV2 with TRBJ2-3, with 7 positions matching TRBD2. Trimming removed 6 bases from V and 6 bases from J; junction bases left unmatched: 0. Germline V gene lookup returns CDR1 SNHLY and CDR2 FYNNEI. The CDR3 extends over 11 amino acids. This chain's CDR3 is CASRGGDTQYF. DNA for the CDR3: TGTGCCAGCAGGGGAGGGGATACGCAGTATTTT.

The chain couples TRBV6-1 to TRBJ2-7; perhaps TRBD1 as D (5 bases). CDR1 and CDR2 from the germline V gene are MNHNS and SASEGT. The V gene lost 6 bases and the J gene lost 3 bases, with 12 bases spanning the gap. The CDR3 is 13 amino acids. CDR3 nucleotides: TGTGCCAGCAGCCACGGACACCTCTACGAGCAGTACTTC. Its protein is CASSHGHLYEQYF.

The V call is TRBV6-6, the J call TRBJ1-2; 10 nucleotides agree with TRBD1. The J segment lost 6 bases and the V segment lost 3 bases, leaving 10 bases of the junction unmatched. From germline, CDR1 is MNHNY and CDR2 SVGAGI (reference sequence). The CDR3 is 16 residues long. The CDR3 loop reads CASSYPPGQGSDGYTF. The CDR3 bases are TGTGCCAGCAGTTATCCTCCGGGACAGGGGAGCGATGGCTACACCTTC.